This TCR beta chain was found in a study of a mutant IDH1 vaccine in newly diagnosed glioma. Study results and limitations: The study observed vaccine-induced immune responses in 90% to 95% of patients.

Only in-frame clones appear in the TCRdb table, and some are missing; sequencing was by immunoSEQ multiplex PCR. The profile shows 25,000 to 30,000 clones, 79% of them singletons. Time point noted: week 5, during vaccination. Every single dose of the vaccine, 300 ug of mutant IDH1 20-mer peptide, came with topical imiquimod. Germline values: CDR1 PRHDT, CDR2 FYEKMQ (reference sequence). V was trimmed by 8 bases and J by 5 bases, leaving 12 bases between them. The CDR3 has 13 amino acids. On this clone: What it recognizes is unknown.

The V call is TRBV13, the J call TRBJ1-4, with D possibly TRBD1 on 6 matching bases. Specimen: PBMCs, collected from a glioma patient whose treatment included an IDH1 peptide vaccine. The TCR comes from a man aged 40-50 years with glioma. Some clones in this sample may be carry-over from other donors' samples. The CDR3 DNA is TGTGCCAGCCGGGGGCAATCGAATGAAAAACTGTTTTTT. Residues: CASRGQSNEKLFF. Drawing the rest from reference TRBV13 and TRBJ1-4, the complete variable domain is AAGVIQSPRHLIKEKRETATLKCYPIPRHDTVYWYQQGPGQDPQFLISFYEKMQSDKGSIPDRFSAQQFSDYHSELNMSSLELGDSALYFCASRGQSNEKLFFGSGTQLSVL.